Listed here are 17 T cell receptor beta chains from one sample, sequenced in a study of T cells in Graves' hyperthyroidism and ophthalmopathy. Amplified TCR beta CDR3 regions came from RNA transcripts. The TCR CDR3 first-round RT-PCR relied on the HTBI primer set. TCRdb reanalysed the multiplex PCR reads using MiXCR and keeps one entry per CDR3 protein. Of 300,000 to 450,000 distinct CDR3 sequences in the sample, about 15% are singletons; the top ten hold approximately 9.9%. Material: blood. The receptors come from a woman aged 55-75 years with Graves' hyperthyroidism.

Ten or more counts support this clonotype. The V and J genes are TRBV29-1 and TRBJ2-5; 12 bases are shared with TRBD1. This CDR3 comprises 15 residues. Trimming removed 6 bases from V and 4 bases from J; junction bases left unmatched: 9. Germline V gives CDR1 SQVTM, CDR2 ANQGSEA. The CDR3 loop is CSVVGGQGAGETQYF. Written as DNA, the CDR3 is TGCAGCGTAGTAGGGGGACAGGGGGCCGGAGAGACCCAGTACTTC.

This clonotype was counted a few times. The genes are TRBV10-3 and TRBJ2-1; 12 nucleotides match TRBD2. Trimming removed 0 bases from V and 10 bases from J; junction bases left unmatched: 1. Germline loops: CDR1 ENHRY, CDR2 SYGVKD. CDR3 length: 14 amino acids. The CDR3, as DNA: TGTGCCATCAGTGAGTCGACTAGCGGGGGCGAGCAGTTCTTC. Protein product: CAISESTSGGEQFF.

J is TRBJ2-2 and V is TRBV18; D assignment may be TRBD1 or TRBD2 (5 bases each). Trimming stripped 3 bases from V and 0 bases from J, with 14 bases between. This CDR3 spans 17 amino acids. Germline V CDR1 and CDR2: KGHSH, LQKENI. The CDR3 region is CASSPFGALPNTGELFF. Here the CDR3 DNA reads TGTGCCAGCTCACCCTTCGGGGCCCTCCCGAACACCGGGGAGCTGTTTTTT.

This clonotype occurred many times. The chain links TRBV2 to TRBJ2-1; TRBD2 might be the D (6 bases). The CDR3 consists of 12 residues. The V and J ends lost 7 bases and 8 bases respectively, with 12 bases between them. CDR1 and CDR2 from the germline V gene are SNHLY and FYNNEI. The CDR3 protein is CASIRRGDEQFF. The CDR3 DNA sequence: TGTGCCAGCATCCGGCGGGGCGATGAGCAGTTCTTC. The entire variable domain, with the rest obtained from reference TRBV2 and TRBJ2-1, is as follows: EPEVTQTPSHQVTQMGQEVILRCVPISNHLYFYWYRQILGQKVEFLVSFYNNEISEKSEIFDDQFSVERPDGSNFTLKIRSTKLEDSAMYFCASIRRGDEQFFGPGTRLTVL.

This clonotype came up a few times. The chain is built from TRBV6-1 and TRBJ1-1; D is ambiguous. The CDR3 spans 16 residues. V was cut by 2 bases and J by 1 base, with 14 bases left in between. The germline gives CDR1 MNHNS, CDR2 SASEGT. The CDR3 nucleotides read TGTGCCAGCAGTGAAATGGCCCATGACAAGAACACTGAAGCTTTCTTT. Its protein product is CASSEMAHDKNTEAFF.

This clonotype has ten or more counts. The chain has TRBV5-6 and TRBJ2-1; maybe TRBD1 (6 bases). V dropped 1 base and J dropped 2 bases, with 10 bases sitting between them. Germline V gene lookup returns CDR1 SGHDT and CDR2 YYEEEE. This CDR3 has 15 residues. Here the CDR3 DNA reads TGTGCCAGCAGCTTGACAGGGAAGCCCTACAATGAGCAGTTCTTC. As protein: CASSLTGKPYNEQFF.

This clonotype appeared once. This may be a read error, as it is one base from a much larger clone. The chain combines TRBV4-1 with TRBJ1-1; possibly TRBD1 for D (6 bases). Germline CDR1 reads MGHRA; CDR2 reads YSYEKL. The CDR3 runs 16 residues. V was trimmed by 0 bases and J by 1 base, leaving 12 bases between them. The CDR3 coding sequence is TGCGCCAGCAGCCAAGATGGGGGCAGCACGAACACTGAAGCTTTCTTT. Residues: CASSQDGGSTNTEAFF.

This clonotype was counted ten times or more. This rearrangement joins TRBV6-2 or TRBV6-3 to TRBJ2-3, with D unresolved. From germline, CDR1 is MNHEY and CDR2 SVGEGT. This CDR3 contains 13 residues. Trimming removed 7 bases at V and 5 bases at J, with 13 bases between. The CDR3 nucleotides read TGTGCCAGCACCTGGACCGAGAGAGATACGCAGTATTTT. Its translation is CASTWTERDTQYF.

The rearrangement links TRBV30 to TRBJ2-1; 7 bases map to TRBD2. Germline CDR1 reads GTSNPN; CDR2 reads SVGIG (reference sequence). The CDR3 loop spans 14 amino acids. V gave up 4 bases and J gave up 5 bases; unmatched junction bases: 8. For the CDR3, the DNA is TGTGCCTGGAACGACGGGAGGACTAACAATGAGCAGTTCTTC. It is translated as CAWNDGRTNNEQFF. The whole variable domain, remainder taken from reference TRBV30 and TRBJ2-1, is SQTIHQWPATLVQPVGSPLSLECTVEGTSNPNLYWYRQAAGRGLQLLFYSVGIGQISSEVPQNLSASRPQDRQFILSSKKLLLSDSGFYLCAWNDGRTNNEQFFGPGTRLTVL.

This clonotype was counted at least ten times. This chain connects TRBV13 to TRBJ2-7, with 7 bases identical to TRBD1. The junction had 5 bases not matched to a gene; V was cut back by 4 bases and J by 2 bases. The CDR3 is 14 residues long. Per the germline V gene, CDR1 is PRHDT and CDR2 is FYEKMQ (reference sequence). The chain's CDR3 is CASSSGQVTYEQYF. CDR3 in DNA: TGTGCCAGCAGCTCCGGACAGGTAACCTACGAGCAGTACTTC.

This clonotype was seen repeatedly, ten times or more. V and J are TRBV6-1 and TRBJ2-1, with 7 bases lining up with TRBD1. Germline CDR1 reads MNHNS; CDR2 reads SASEGT. The CDR3 contains 20 residues. J was trimmed by 4 bases and V by 5 bases; bases with no gene match: 23. The CDR3 nucleotides are TGTGCCAGCAGTTCCCTCGGCGGCAACCACAGGGGCGTTGGGTACAATGAGCAGTTCTTC. This codes for CASSSLGGNHRGVGYNEQFF.

This clonotype has a handful of counts. The chain links TRBV6-1 to TRBJ2-2, with TRBD2 matching 10 bases. The CDR3 loop spans 15 amino acids. Germline CDR1 MNHNS, CDR2 SASEGT. V shed 5 bases, J shed 9 bases, and the junction held 9 bases outside the gene matches. Here the CDR3 DNA reads TGTGCCAGCAGTATAGCGGGGGGACCCCAGTGGGAGCTGTTTTTT. This sequence encodes CASSIAGGPQWELFF.

This clonotype showed up just a few times. This may arise from a read error, as a much more abundant clone is one base away. The chain links TRBV5-8 to TRBJ2-5; 15 bases match TRBD2. The germline CDR1 and CDR2 sequences are SGHTS and YDEGEE. This CDR3 has 18 amino acids. The CDR3 DNA reads TGTGCCAGCAGCACGAGCTTCGGACTAGCGGGAGGGACAGAGATCCAGTACTTC. Protein: CASSTSFGLAGGTEIQYF.

This clonotype was counted ten times or more. The chain employs TRBV6-2 or TRBV6-3 and TRBJ2-3; D is possibly TRBD2 (6 bases). The germline V gene encodes CDR1 MNHEY and CDR2 SVGEGT. The germline V and J ends were trimmed by 6 bases and 2 bases, with 21 bases remaining between them. This CDR3 is 17 amino acids long. The CDR3 sequence: CASRPWVRESNTDTQYF. The CDR3 DNA is TGTGCCAGCAGACCCTGGGTTCGGGAGTCAAACACAGATACGCAGTATTTT.

The sample holds many counts of this clonotype. The gene calls are TRBV7-9 and TRBJ1-1, with TRBD1 matching 7 bases. CDR3 length equals 14 residues. The germline CDR1 and CDR2 sequences are SEHNR and FQNEAQ (reference sequence). J gave up 4 bases and V 2 bases, and 4 bases lay outside the gene matches. The CDR3, as DNA: TGTGCCAGCAGCTTACTCGACAGGGCCACTGAAGCTTTCTTT. Translation gives CASSLLDRATEAFF.

The chain has TRBV7-8 and TRBJ1-5, with a tentative D call TRBD1 (5 bases). The germline V and J ends were trimmed by 6 bases and 0 bases, with 18 bases remaining between them. The CDR3 sequence is 17 residues long. The V gene's germline CDR1 is SGHVS and CDR2 FQNEAQ. This CDR3 reads CASRAMGGIYSNQPQHF. In nucleotides, the CDR3 is TGTGCCAGCAGGGCGATGGGGGGGATCTATAGCAATCAGCCCCAGCATTTT.

This clonotype appeared many times. This chain uses TRBV5-1 with TRBJ2-7; 10 nucleotides agree with TRBD1. The CDR3 runs 15 residues. CDR1 is SGHRS, CDR2 YFSETQ, per germline. Trimming took 1 base from V and 3 from J; bases not matched to a gene: 4. The CDR3 sequence: CASSLLDRGLYEQYF. In DNA, the CDR3 is TGCGCCAGCAGCTTGTTAGACAGGGGGCTCTACGAGCAGTACTTC.